This T cell receptor beta chain emerged from a study of T cell responses to AZD1222 COVID-19 vaccine. The CDR3 is made up of 19 amino acids. The germline V gene has CDR1 DFQATT and CDR2 SNEGSKA (reference sequence). V shed 3 bases and J 4 bases; nucleotides not matched to a gene: 15. Clones were sequenced by immunoSEQ multiplex PCR, and TCRdb holds only the in-frame ones, with some missing. Of under 200,000 clones listed, around 90% were seen once; the top ten hold approximately 2%. Sequences were derived from peripheral blood, sampled on day 0 of AZD1222 vaccination. J is TRBJ2-5 and V is TRBV20-1, with 15 bases aligning to TRBD2. The clonotype was recovered from an adult in good health. CDR3 nucleotides: TGCAGTGCTAGTACGGGGGGACTAGCGGGGGGTTACCCCGCAGAGACCCAGTACTTC. It specifies CSASTGGLAGGYPAETQYF.